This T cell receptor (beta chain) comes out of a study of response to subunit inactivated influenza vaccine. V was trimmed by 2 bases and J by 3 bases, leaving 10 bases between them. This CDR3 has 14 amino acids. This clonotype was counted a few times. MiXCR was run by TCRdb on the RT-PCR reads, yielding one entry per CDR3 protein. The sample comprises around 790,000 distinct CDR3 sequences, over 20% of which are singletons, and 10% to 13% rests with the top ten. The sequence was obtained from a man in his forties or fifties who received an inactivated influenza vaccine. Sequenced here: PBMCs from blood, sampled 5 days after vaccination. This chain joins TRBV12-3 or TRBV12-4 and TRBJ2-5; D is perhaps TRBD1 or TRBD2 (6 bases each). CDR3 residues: CASSLWGAEETQYF. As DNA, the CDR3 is TGTGCCAGCAGTTTATGGGGGGCAGAAGAGACCCAGTACTTC.